The 9 T cell receptor beta chains below all came from one sample that was sequenced in a study of T and B cells in COVID-19 patients. Each TRB amplification used about 250-550 ng of genomic DNA from blood. TRB rearrangements were amplified by multiplex PCR with BIOMED2 TRB-A/B primers. MiXCR was run by TCRdb on the multiplex PCR reads, yielding one entry per CDR3 protein. Of 9,500 to 13,000 distinct CDR3 sequences in the sample, over 30% were seen once. Sequencing used blood. The receptors originated from a human donor with active COVID-19.

Within the sample, this clonotype is medium-sized. The chain combines TRBV29-1 with TRBJ1-3; perhaps TRBD1 as D (5 bases). The CDR3 totals 13 residues. Trimming pared 7 bases from V and 0 bases from J, leaving 10 bases between. Germline lookup yields CDR1 SQVTM and CDR2 ANQGSEA. The CDR3 DNA sequence: TGCAGCGGCAGGGTTCGCTCTGGAAACACCATATATTTT. Translating gives CSGRVRSGNTIYF.

The chain employs TRBV4-3 and TRBJ2-7; TRBD1 might be the D (5 bases). This CDR3 has 16 residues. Trimming shortened V by 1 base and J by 4 bases, and 17 bases separated the two germline ends. The germline V gene encodes CDR1 LGHNA and CDR2 YSLEER. For the CDR3, the DNA is TGCGCCAGCAGCCAAGGGACAAGGAAAATGCTATACGAGCAGTACTTC. It yields the protein CASSQGTRKMLYEQYF.

The chain joins TRBV6-5 to TRBJ1-5; 7 bases fit TRBD1. Trimming at V came to 5 bases and at J to 5 bases, leaving 21 bases not matched to a gene. The CDR3 runs 19 residues. Germline V gives CDR1 MNHEY, CDR2 SVGAGI. CDR3 sequence reads: CASSDPGTAFRFPYQPQHF. CDR3 coding DNA: TGTGCCAGCAGTGACCCCGGGACAGCCTTTCGATTTCCTTATCAGCCCCAGCATTTT.

V and J are TRBV6-2 or TRBV6-3 and TRBJ2-1, with D hard to call. The CDR3 is 14 residues long. Between the trimmed V and J ends, which lost 7 bases and 2 bases, there was a span of 12 bases. Germline lookup yields CDR1 MNHEY and CDR2 SVGEGT. The CDR3 DNA reads as TGTGCCAGCACTACCCGAACCCCCTACAATGAGCAGTTCTTC. Protein product: CASTTRTPYNEQFF.

This clonotype was seen a handful of times. The chain recombines TRBV6-5 with TRBJ2-5; D is unresolved. V lost 0 bases, J lost 1 base, and 12 bases lay in between. The CDR3 has 16 residues. Per germline, CDR1 MNHEY and CDR2 SVGAGI. CDR3 coding DNA: TGTGCCAGCAGTTACTCACTCGGACGCTCCCAAGAGACCCAGTACTTC. It codes for CASSYSLGRSQETQYF.

V usage is TRBV15 and J usage is TRBJ1-1; 9 nucleotides line up with TRBD1. In germline, CDR1 is LNHNV, CDR2 YYDKDF (reference sequence). The CDR3 loop spans 18 amino acids. Losses at the gene ends were 0 bases for V and 3 bases for J; bases not matched to a gene: 11. The CDR3 DNA reads as TGTGCCACCAGCAGAGACTTAACAGGGGGCAGGATGTACACTGAAGCTTTCTTT. Translation gives CATSRDLTGGRMYTEAFF. Complete variable domain (other parts from reference TRBV15 and TRBJ1-1): DAMVIQNPRYQVTQFGKPVTLSCSQTLNHNVMYWYQQKSSQAPKLLFHYYDKDFNNEADTPDNFQSRRPNTSFCFLDIRSPGLGDTAMYLCATSRDLTGGRMYTEAFFGQGTRLTVV.

In its sample, this clonotype is medium-sized (0.01 to 0.1%). The CDR3 region is CASSIASNTGELFF. The CDR3 DNA reads TGTGCCAGTAGTATAGCCAGTAACACCGGGGAGCTGTTTTTT. J is TRBJ2-2 and V is TRBV19, with D unresolved. CDR3 length equals 14 residues. Germline loops: CDR1 LNHDA, CDR2 SQIVND (reference sequence). V lost 1 base and J lost 2, with 5 bases in between.

This clonotype was detected only a few times. The genes are TRBV12-3 or TRBV12-4 and TRBJ1-5; D remains ambiguous. The length of the CDR3 is 13 residues. The V gene lost 3 bases and the J gene lost 1 base, with 4 bases spanning the gap. The CDR3: CASSFRSNQPQHF. In DNA, the CDR3 is TGTGCCAGCAGTTTTCGAAGCAATCAGCCCCAGCATTTT.

This clonotype was counted only a few times. The DNA for the CDR3 is TGTGCCACCAGTGATCCCCAGTCCAATGAGCAGTTCTTC. Its protein is CATSDPQSNEQFF. The V call is TRBV24-1, the J call TRBJ2-1, with D uncertain. Germline loops: CDR1 KGHDR, CDR2 SFDVKD. The CDR3 runs to 13 residues. V was cut by 3 bases and J by 6 bases, with 8 bases left in between.